This T cell receptor (beta chain) was obtained from a study of CD8 T cells in ankylosing spondylitis. Study outcomes and limitations: Enrichment of disease-linked clones was reportedly significant in matched ankylosing spondylitis synovial fluid. Typical of ankylosing spondylitis blood, it appeared, was a TCR beta motif of several highly homologous variants. Disease-linked clones were found to be CD8+ and relatively rare in peripheral blood. Some motif variants were previously reported in reactive arthritis synovial fluid and blood.

This clonotype was recorded at least ten times. Its target is not known. Preparation of TCR beta libraries was done by quantitative 5'-RACE with molecular barcodes. TCRdb redid the calling of the 5' RACE reads with MiXCR, one entry per CDR3 protein. Of more than 500,000 distinct CDR3 sequences in the sample, 5.3% were seen once. V was pared by 5 bases and J by 4 bases, with 21 bases between. Germline V gives CDR1 MNHEY, CDR2 SMNVEV (reference sequence). The CDR3 consists of 16 residues. The sequence was obtained from a male donor with ankylosing spondylitis. The sequenced material came from blood, either unsorted or a sorted T cell fraction (not recorded which). The genes are TRBV27 and TRBJ2-7; no clear D. This chain's CDR3 is CASSTQDPPSRYEQYF. As DNA, the CDR3 is TGTGCCAGCAGTACCCAGGACCCACCCTCCAGGTACGAGCAGTACTTC.